This T cell receptor (beta chain) was profiled in a study of Graves' ophthalmopathy and Graves' hyperthyroidism. This clonotype was recorded a few times. A read error may explain this, as a much larger clone is one base away. As the template, RNA transcripts were used to amplify TCR beta CDR3 regions. RT-PCR was first run with HTBI primers, then multiplex PCR in a second round. Each CDR3 protein gets one entry after TCRdb re-called the multiplex PCR reads with MiXCR. This repertoire shows 900,000 to 1,200,000 distinct CDR3 sequences, about 38% found once; its top ten account for 8.5% to 14%. The germline V gene has CDR1 DFQATT and CDR2 SNEGSKA (reference sequence). The CDR3 has 14 residues.

The material sequenced was peripheral blood or thyroid tissue (not recorded which). The receptor comes from an adult man with Graves' hyperthyroidism. The chain joins TRBV20-1 to TRBJ2-5, with TRBD1 matching over 8 bases. The CDR3 sequence is CGAETRDRQETQYF. CDR3 DNA sequence: TGCGGTGCTGAAACCCGGGACAGGCAAGAGACCCAGTACTTC.